This TCR beta chain was captured in a study of shared clonotypes between healthy human individuals. The overall study: Donor composition was a couple of women and three men, aged 18 to 49. Points from the study as a whole: Naive subsets tended to show greater estimated richness than memory subsets.

Data came from immunoSEQ multiplex PCR; TCRdb stores just in-frame clones and leaves some out. The sample includes 2 million to 2.5 million clones, nearly 97% seen only once; the top ten take roughly 0.13%. A note on this clone: The antigen is not known.

This CDR3 has 15 amino acids. The germline V and J ends were trimmed by 4 bases and 5 bases, with 17 bases remaining between them. Germline V gives CDR1 SGHVS, CDR2 FQNEAQ. The clonotype originates from a man aged 18 to 29 in good health. The chain carries TRBV7-8 and TRBJ2-5, with D perhaps TRBD2 (6 bases). What was sequenced was naive CD4+ T cells sorted from blood. Regarding subset: CD45RA+ positively selected. CDR3: CASSSNLGRGETQYF. The CDR3 DNA is TGTGCCAGCAGCTCCAACCTGGGCCGGGGGGAGACCCAGTACTTC. Variable domain in full (rest from reference TRBV7-8 and TRBJ2-5): GAGVSQSPRYKVAKRGQDVALRCDPISGHVSLFWYQQALGQGPEFLTYFQNEAQLDKSGLPSDRFFAERPEGSVSTLKIQRTQQEDSAVYLCASSSNLGRGETQYFGPGTRLLVL.